This T cell receptor beta chain comes out of a study of blood T cell repertoires in COVID-19. Overall study context: T cells, B-cell-depleted T cells, or PBMCs provided the cDNA or gDNA that served as material.

Clones were read by immunoSEQ multiplex PCR, and TCRdb kept only the in-frame ones, dropping some. This sample has some 240,000 clones, with 88% found just once. Enrollment of patients from Seattle took place during active infection, with longitudinal follow-up. This CDR3 has 18 amino acids. In germline, CDR1 is LGHNA, CDR2 YSLEER. Trimming took off 0 bases at V and 0 bases at J, with 12 bases between the two ends. The V call is TRBV4-3, the J call TRBJ2-6; D not resolved. Sequencing used peripheral blood. The clonotype originates from a woman aged 65 to 85 with COVID-19, enrolled during active disease. CDR3 in amino acids: CASSQDVAGSSGANVLTF. In nucleotides, the CDR3 is TGCGCCAGCAGCCAAGATGTGGCAGGCTCCTCTGGGGCCAACGTCCTGACTTTC.